The entry below gives a single T cell receptor (beta chain) sequence along with its context. The sample comes from a study of T cell changes during pregnancy in multiple sclerosis. The V and J ends lost 0 bases and 3 bases respectively, with 7 bases between them. The CDR3 totals 13 residues. The germline CDR1 and CDR2 sequences are SGDLS and YYNGEE. The table came from immunoSEQ multiplex PCR; TCRdb's copy has only in-frame clones and leaves some out. The sample contains about 59,000 clones, approximately 92% of which appear only once. The input for sequencing was peripheral blood, taken in the first trimester of pregnancy. This sequence was found in a female donor with multiple sclerosis, enrolled in a pregnancy study. The chain is built from TRBV9 and TRBJ2-7, with D hard to call. CDR3 protein: CASSVGGSYEQYF. The CDR3 DNA follows: TGTGCCAGCAGCGTAGGTGGCAGCTACGAGCAGTACTTC.